A single sample gave rise to the 10 T cell receptor beta chains below, sequenced in a study of T cells after yellow fever vaccination. TCRdb independently ran MiXCR on the 5' RACE reads; one entry per CDR3 protein. This sample has about 630,000 distinct CDR3 sequences; roughly an eighth occur once, and the top ten carry 14% to 15%. The sequences come from PBMCs, collected on the day of the yellow fever booster vaccination. These receptors came from a man in his thirties or forties who received the YFV17D yellow fever vaccine.

In this sample, this clonotype turned up a few times. This chain uses TRBV15 with TRBJ2-5; D not resolved. The V gene's germline CDR1 is LNHNV and CDR2 YYDKDF (reference sequence). Deletions cut 2 bases from V and 12 bases from J, with 4 bases between. The CDR3 totals 9 residues. The CDR3 loop reads CATSRTKYF. CDR3 bases: TGTGCCACCAGCAGAACCAAGTACTTC.

This clonotype was counted only a few times. The chain couples TRBV10-3 to TRBJ1-1, with D tentatively TRBD1 (5 bases). The CDR3 is 12 amino acids. CDR1 is ENHRY, CDR2 SYGVKD, per germline. With 6 bases removed from V and 8 bases from J, the gap between germline ends came to 13 bases. The CDR3 DNA reads as TGTGCCATCAGGGGGACCGCGCCCGAAGCTTTCTTT. Its translation is CAIRGTAPEAFF.

A few counts support this clonotype. The rearrangement uses TRBV5-1 and TRBJ1-5, with a possible D match to TRBD1 (5 bases). Germline-derived CDR1 and CDR2 are SGHRS and YFSETQ. The ends were cut back, 5 bases at V and 6 bases at J, with 12 bases in the middle. The CDR3 spans 13 residues. The CDR3, as DNA: TGCGCCAGCAGTAAGGAAGGGGTTCAGCCCCAGCATTTT. Translated: CASSKEGVQPQHF.

This clonotype occurred a few times. CDR3 loop: CSAIPGGGDTQYF. CDR3 coding DNA: TGCAGTGCTATCCCGGGGGGTGGAGATACGCAGTATTTT. The chain employs TRBV20-1 and TRBJ2-3; 7 bases are a match to TRBD2. The germline CDR1 and CDR2 sequences are DFQATT and SNEGSKA (reference sequence). The V segment lost 4 bases and the J segment 5 bases; nucleotides outside the gene matches: 6. The CDR3 length is 13 residues.

The chain uses TRBV10-3 and TRBJ2-7, with 10 bases that match TRBD1. CDR1 ENHRY and CDR2 SYGVKD come from the germline V gene. The trim removed 8 bases at V and 3 bases at J, leaving 7 bases unmatched. The CDR3 totals 14 residues. The CDR3 bases are TGTGCCATCCGGGCAAGGACAGGGGGCTACGAGCAGTACTTC. Its translation: CAIRARTGGYEQYF.

The chain employs TRBV4-1 and TRBJ2-1, with D perhaps TRBD2 (5 bases). Germline V gene sequence: CDR1 MGHRA, CDR2 YSYEKL. V dropped 5 bases and J dropped 4 bases, with 15 bases sitting between them. The CDR3 totals 15 residues. The CDR3 sequence: CASSSGLPVYNEQFF. The CDR3 nucleotides are TGCGCCAGCAGCTCCGGACTTCCCGTGTACAATGAGCAGTTCTTC.

There are a few counts of this clonotype. The rearrangement links TRBV7-2 to TRBJ1-5; D unresolved. Germline CDR1 is SGHTA and CDR2 is FQGNSA. The CDR3 is made up of 14 amino acids. Between the trimmed V and J ends, which lost 2 bases and 7 bases, there was a span of 12 bases. CDR3: CASSLLSERQPQHF. In nucleotides, the CDR3 is TGTGCCAGCAGCTTATTATCCGAAAGACAGCCCCAGCATTTT.

This clonotype was detected ten times or more. This chain links TRBV15 with TRBJ1-3; D is possibly TRBD1 (5 bases). The CDR3 is 14 residues long. With 0 bases removed from V and 8 bases from J, the gap between germline ends came to 11 bases. Germline V lookup: CDR1 LNHNV, CDR2 YYDKDF (reference sequence). The CDR3 sequence: CATSRDPEGHTIYF. Written as DNA, the CDR3 is TGTGCCACCAGCAGAGATCCAGAGGGACACACCATATATTTT.

The chain links TRBV20-1 to TRBJ1-4; D is unresolved. This CDR3 contains 15 residues. CDR1 and CDR2 (germline): DFQATT, SNEGSKA (reference sequence). Trimming cost V 0 bases and J 6 bases, with 14 bases left between them. CDR3 sequence reads: CSARDFGGRDEKLFF. The CDR3 nucleotides are TGCAGTGCTAGAGATTTCGGAGGGCGCGATGAAAAACTGTTTTTT.

This clonotype was detected ten times or more. CDR3 DNA: TGTGCCAGCAGACCGACAGGAACCACCGGGGAGCTGTTTTTT. This translates into CASRPTGTTGELFF. The chain uses TRBV6-2 or TRBV6-3 and TRBJ2-2, with D possibly being TRBD1 (6 bases). In germline, CDR1 is MNHEY, CDR2 SVGEGT. Trimming removed 6 bases from V and 4 bases from J, with 12 bases in between. This CDR3 spans 14 amino acids.